The T cell receptor beta chain described here comes from a study of blood T cell repertoires in COVID-19. Study as a whole: The United States, Italy and Spain supplied acute and convalescent COVID-19 samples. From T cells, B-cell-depleted T cells, or PBMCs came the material, which was cDNA or gDNA.

One Seattle source followed patients from active infection through their disease course. Germline lookup yields CDR1 SNHLY and CDR2 FYNNEI. With V trimmed by 6 bases and J by 7 bases, 5 bases remained unmatched. The CDR3 has 12 residues. The method was immunoSEQ multiplex PCR; TCRdb's version includes in-frame clones alone and lacks a portion of them. This table has more than 85,000 clones, 70% to 90% appearing once. The V and J genes are TRBV2 and TRBJ1-2, with 7 bases that match TRBD1. Material: peripheral blood. This receptor was obtained from a human donor with COVID-19, enrolled during active disease. The donor label of this sample is uncertain. The CDR3 region is CASSPTGVGYTF. CDR3 sequence (DNA): TGTGCCAGCAGCCCTACAGGGGTTGGCTACACCTTC.